This T cell receptor (beta chain) was sequenced for a study of vaccination and CD4 T cells after COVID-19. The overall study: Timing of post-vaccine sample collection was a median about 70 days after dose two, with a range of 14 to 241.

Comment on this clonotype: Antigen specificity is unknown.

Described treatment: roughly 11-day PBMC culture with coronavirus spike peptide pools or control peptides (ViraFEST assay). J was trimmed by 0 bases and V by 6 bases; bases with no gene match: 5. This CDR3 is built from 15 residues. The V gene's germline CDR1 is MDHEN and CDR2 SYDVKM. Study-wide points: Researchers report that a median 86.3% of reactive clones in convalescent patients surfaced only post-vaccination.

Sequencing of DNA taken from cultured CD4+ T cells relied on the Oncomine TCR Beta short-read assay. TCRdb passed the PCR reads through MiXCR, listing each CDR3 protein once. Of 10,000 to 15,000 distinct CDR3 sequences listed, 55% to 65% are singletons. Specimen: CD4+ T cells from blood, cultured in vitro. This clonotype was obtained from a human donor who had recovered from COVID-19. The chain carries TRBV28 and TRBJ1-5; 7 positions match TRBD1. For the CDR3, the DNA is TGTGCCAGCAGCCGGACAGGCATTAGCAATCAGCCCCAGCATTTT. It translates to CASSRTGISNQPQHF.